These T cell receptor beta chains were read from a single sample in a study of shared T cell receptors in the human thymus. The assay was immunoSEQ multiplex PCR, and TCRdb's table has in-frame clones only and misses some. Of about 660,000 clones in the sample, around nine tenths were seen once. These same records also appear under a second study, on human thymus T cells.

Sequenced material: thymocytes. These receptors were obtained from a boy less than two years old with a congenital heart defect. Both conserved end residues are part of each CDR3. The D gene is left open where the match is weak. Not every row has a clone size; where given, it reads once, few, many or a size class.

TRBV4-1,TRBJ2-1,NA,NA,CASSQAGSSYNEQFF,TGCGCCAGCAGCCAGGCGGGGAGCTCCTACAATGAGCAGTTCTTC
TRBV11-3,TRBJ1-4,NA,NA,CASSTPSNEKLFF,TGTGCCAGCAGCACCCCGAGTAATGAAAAACTGTTTTTT
TRBV5-4,TRBJ1-2,NA,NA,CASSPSRQANYGYTF,TGTGCCAGCAGCCCCAGCCGGCAGGCTAACTATGGCTACACCTTC
TRBV18,TRBJ2-7,once,NA,CASSPPRAVPLSYEQYF,TGTGCCAGCTCACCACCGAGGGCTGTCCCCCTCTCCTACGAGCAGTACTTC
TRBV4-2,TRBJ1-2,NA,NA,CASSLTPGVYGYTF,TGTGCCAGCAGCTTGACCCCAGGGGTCTATGGCTACACCTTC
TRBV7-6,TRBJ2-7,NA,TRBD1,CASSLDGGDRDEQYF,TGTGCCAGCAGCTTAGACGGTGGGGACAGGGACGAGCAGTACTTC
TRBV7-2,TRBJ2-1,NA,TRBD2,CASSLGLAEPYNEQFF,TGTGCCAGCAGCTTAGGACTAGCGGAGCCCTACAATGAGCAGTTCTTC
TRBV29-1,TRBJ2-5,NA,TRBD2,CSVLLRLAETQYF,TGCAGCGTTCTCCTCAGACTAGCGGAGACCCAGTACTTC
TRBV12-5,TRBJ2-7,NA,TRBD2,CASGPGTSGPADSYEQYF,TGTGCTAGTGGTCCCGGGACTAGCGGGCCGGCCGACTCCTACGAGCAGTACTTC
TRBV9,TRBJ2-1,NA,TRBD2,CASSLSLAGGQDNEQFF,TGTGCCAGCAGCCTCTCTCTAGCGGGAGGGCAAGACAATGAGCAGTTCTTC
TRBV19,TRBJ2-7,NA,NA,CASSTDSREQYF,TGTGCCAGTAGTACCGACAGTAGAGAGCAGTACTTC
TRBV28,TRBJ2-3,NA,TRBD2,CASSYGTGGPIPLTDTQYF,TGTGCCAGCAGTTACGGAACGGGAGGGCCTATACCCCTCACAGATACGCAGTATTTT
TRBV5-1,TRBJ2-5,few,NA,CASSLARGWGVETQYF,TGCGCCAGCAGCTTGGCAAGGGGCTGGGGCGTTGAGACCCAGTACTTC
TRBV27,TRBJ2-7,NA,TRBD2,CASSPRTRYSDEQYF,TGTGCCAGCAGTCCCAGGACTAGATATTCGGACGAGCAGTACTTC
TRBV4-3,TRBJ2-7,NA,NA,CASSPQRSRERRYPYELYF,TGCGCCAGCAGCCCTCAGAGGTCGCGAGAGCGGAGATACCCCTACGAGCTGTACTTC
TRBV4-3,TRBJ2-1,once,TRBD2,CASSQEAGAYNEQFF,TGCGCCAGCAGCCAAGAGGCGGGAGCCTACAATGAGCAGTTCTTC
TRBV6-6,TRBJ2-2,NA,NA,CASKGGDTGELFF,TGTGCCAGCAAGGGGGGGGACACCGGGGAGCTGTTTTTT
TRBV6-5,TRBJ2-7,NA,NA,CASGQDLYEQYF,TGTGCCAGTGGCCAGGATCTCTACGAGCAGTACTTC
TRBV27,TRBJ2-2,NA,NA,CASSFGGPDGELFF,TGTGCCAGCAGTTTTGGAGGGCCTGACGGGGAGCTGTTTTTT
TRBV4-1,TRBJ1-1,NA,NA,CASSQGSVQGRIGYSEAFF,TGCGCCAGCAGCCAAGGCTCTGTACAGGGAAGGATAGGGTACTCTGAAGCTTTCTTT
TRBV20-1,TRBJ1-5,NA,NA,CSAAGQPQHF,TGCAGTGCTGCCGGGCAGCCCCAGCATTTT
TRBV18,TRBJ1-1,once,TRBD1,CASSQGQPNTEAFF,TGTGCCAGCTCACAGGGACAGCCGAACACTGAAGCTTTCTTT
TRBV5-4,TRBJ2-7,NA,TRBD2,CASSLGAGGLYEQYF,TGTGCCAGCAGCTTAGGGGCGGGAGGCCTCTACGAGCAGTACTTC
TRBV4-2,TRBJ2-1,NA,TRBD2,CASSPGTSGSRSYNEQFF,TGTGCCAGCAGCCCCGGGACTAGCGGGAGTAGGTCCTACAATGAGCAGTTCTTC
TRBV30,TRBJ2-7,few,TRBD2,CAWSVPPRLAGEKGPEQYF,TGTGCCTGGAGTGTACCACCCAGACTAGCGGGAGAGAAAGGTCCCGAGCAGTACTTC
TRBV27,TRBJ2-3,NA,TRBD1,CASSSHRGQRTDTQYF,TGTGCCAGCAGTAGCCACAGGGGGCAACGAACAGATACGCAGTATTTT
TRBV27,TRBJ1-2,NA,NA,CASSLRGPSNYGYTF,TGTGCCAGCAGTTTGCGGGGGCCGTCTAACTATGGCTACACCTTC
TRBV25-1,TRBJ2-1,NA,NA,CASSEGEGMGDEQFF,TGTGCCAGCAGTGAAGGCGAAGGAATGGGCGATGAGCAGTTCTTC
TRBV6-5,TRBJ2-5,NA,TRBD2,CASCGTSGSRKTQYF,TGTGCCAGCTGCGGGACTAGCGGGAGTCGTAAGACCCAGTACTTC
TRBV27,TRBJ2-7,few,TRBD2,CASSPPSGRPYEQYF,TGTGCCAGCAGCCCCCCTAGCGGGAGGCCCTACGAGCAGTACTTC
TRBV13,TRBJ2-7,NA,TRBD2,CASSAPSGGSYEQYF,TGTGCCAGCAGCGCCCCTAGCGGGGGGTCCTACGAGCAGTACTTC
TRBV6-5,TRBJ2-5,NA,NA,CASSYGGGETQYF,TGTGCCAGCAGTTATGGAGGCGGAGAGACCCAGTACTTC
TRBV29-1,TRBJ2-1,NA,NA,CSVGGSNEQFF,TGCAGCGTCGGGGGATCCAATGAGCAGTTCTTC
TRBV27,TRBJ2-7,once,TRBD1,CASRFGTAMSYEQYF,TGTGCCAGCAGATTTGGGACAGCAATGTCCTACGAGCAGTACTTC
TRBV4-1,TRBJ2-1,NA,NA,CASSQDALSASYNEQFF,TGCGCCAGCAGCCAAGATGCGCTCTCAGCGTCCTACAATGAGCAGTTCTTC
TRBV19,TRBJ1-1,NA,NA,CASSILGGDTEAFF,TGTGCCAGTAGTATCCTTGGGGGCGACACTGAAGCTTTCTTT
TRBV5-1,TRBJ1-2,NA,NA,CASSLAGWHTNYGYTF,TGCGCCAGCAGCTTGGCCGGGTGGCATACCAACTATGGCTACACCTTC
TRBV30,TRBJ2-2,NA,NA,CAWKQNTGELFF,TGTGCCTGGAAACAGAACACCGGGGAGCTGTTTTTT
TRBV7-2,TRBJ2-7,NA,TRBD1,CASSFFWTGLSSYEQYF,TGTGCCAGCAGCTTTTTTTGGACAGGGCTGAGCTCCTACGAGCAGTACTTC
TRBV11-2,TRBJ2-7,NA,TRBD1,CASSLRDRDYEQYF,TGTGCCAGCAGCCTCCGGGACAGGGACTACGAGCAGTACTTC
TRBV11-2,TRBJ2-7,once,NA,CASSSRSGFTSYEQYF,TGTGCCAGCAGCTCCCGGTCGGGGTTTACCTCCTACGAGCAGTACTTC
TRBV27,TRBJ2-3,NA,NA,CATQLRRTDTQYF,TGTGCCACACAGCTACGAAGAACAGATACGCAGTATTTT
TRBV5-5,TRBJ2-1,NA,NA,CASSALGGTSFNEQFF,TGTGCCAGCAGCGCCCTAGGAGGAACTAGTTTCAATGAGCAGTTCTTC
TRBV4-2,TRBJ2-1,NA,TRBD2,CASRWGLAVYNEQFF,TGTGCCAGCAGATGGGGACTAGCGGTATACAATGAGCAGTTCTTC
TRBV4-3,TRBJ2-6,few,TRBD2,CASSQERGSSGANVLTF,TGCGCCAGCAGCCAAGAGCGGGGGAGCTCTGGGGCCAACGTCCTGACTTTC
TRBV18,TRBJ2-5,NA,TRBD2,CASSPQRDDKERGTQYF,TGTGCCAGCTCACCACAGCGGGACGACAAAGAACGAGGGACCCAGTACTTC
TRBV4-1,TRBJ2-3,NA,TRBD2,CASSQDRVERLAGHTDTQYF,TGCGCCAGCAGCCAAGATCGGGTCGAGAGACTAGCGGGACACACAGATACGCAGTATTTT
TRBV27,TRBJ2-1,NA,TRBD2,CASSLCGRWYNEQFF,TGTGCCAGCAGTTTATGCGGGAGATGGTACAATGAGCAGTTCTTC
TRBV20-1,TRBJ2-1,NA,NA,CSARGRLEQFF,TGCAGTGCTAGAGGGCGGCTTGAGCAGTTCTTC
TRBV12-5,TRBJ1-1,NA,NA,CASGPSYTEAFF,TGTGCTAGTGGCCCCAGTTACACTGAAGCTTTCTTT
TRBV19,TRBJ2-5,few,TRBD1,CASSPRDSLQETQYF,TGTGCCAGTAGTCCACGGGACAGCCTCCAAGAGACCCAGTACTTC
TRBV27,TRBJ2-7,NA,NA,CASSSGKLADEQYF,TGTGCCAGCAGTTCCGGGAAGTTAGCCGACGAGCAGTACTTC